The rows below give T cell receptor beta chains drawn from one sample of a study of control samples from healthy donors and cancer patients. Using immunoSEQ multiplex PCR, the repertoire was profiled, and TCRdb retains in-frame clones only, with some absent. The sample consists of tens of thousands of clones, around 89% of them appearing once. The specimen sequenced was PBMCs. These receptors were taken from a man aged 55 to 70 with colorectal cancer. The CDR3 runs from the conserved cysteine through the conserved F or W. The D gene is left open where the match is weak. Some rows mark clone size as missing; the rest say once, few, many or name a class of expanded clone.

-	TRBV20-1	-	TRBJ1-4	CSASHNEKLFF	TGCAGTGCTAGCCACAATGAAAAACTGTTTTTT
-	TRBV5-4	-	TRBJ2-3	CASSVRLVDTDTQYF	TGTGCCAGCAGCGTCCGGCTGGTCGACACAGATACGCAGTATTTT
-	TRBV7-3	-	TRBJ2-3	CASSFGGFTDTQYF	TGTGCCAGCAGCTTTGGGGGGTTCACAGATACGCAGTATTTT
-	TRBV2	once	TRBJ1-6	CASCRQKSSYNSPLHF	TGTGCCAGCTGCCGCCAAAAGAGCTCCTATAATTCACCCCTCCACTTT
TRBD1	TRBV23-1	-	TRBJ1-5	CASSQSGTGGQPQHF	TGCGCCAGCAGTCAATCGGGGACAGGCGGGCAGCCCCAGCATTTT
-	TRBV6-1	-	TRBJ1-3	CASSEAGPRGHTIYF	TGTGCCAGCAGTGAAGCCGGTCCCCGCGGTCACACCATATATTTT
-	TRBV28	-	TRBJ1-2	CASQNPLGGYTF	TGTGCCAGCCAAAATCCGTTGGGTGGCTACACCTTC
-	TRBV5-4	-	TRBJ2-7	CASSPGRGAGYEQYF	TGTGCCAGCAGCCCTGGCAGGGGGGCGGGTTACGAGCAGTACTTC
TRBD1	TRBV24-1	-	TRBJ2-3	CATSDRQGIPDTQYF	TGTGCCACCAGTGATCGACAGGGAATCCCAGATACGCAGTATTTT
TRBD1	TRBV15	few	TRBJ1-3	CATSRGTGAPGNTIYF	TGTGCCACCAGCAGAGGGACAGGGGCTCCCGGAAACACCATATATTTT
TRBD1	TRBV18	-	TRBJ1-1	CASSQDRVEAFF	TGTGCCAGCTCTCAAGACAGGGTTGAAGCTTTCTTT
-	TRBV5-6	-	TRBJ2-5	CASSLFGGAQETQYF	TGTGCCAGCAGCTTGTTTGGGGGGGCCCAAGAGACCCAGTACTTC
TRBD1	TRBV7-9	-	TRBJ2-5	CASSLGQGAGETQYF	TGTGCCAGCAGCTTGGGACAGGGGGCGGGTGAGACCCAGTACTTC
TRBD1	TRBV7-2	-	TRBJ2-2	CASSRRTGEAGELFF	TGTGCCAGCAGCAGAAGGACAGGGGAGGCCGGGGAGCTGTTTTTT
-	TRBV28	-	TRBJ1-5	CASRKGGDQPQHF	TGTGCCAGCAGAAAAGGGGGAGATCAGCCCCAGCATTTT
-	TRBV19	-	TRBJ2-3	CASSWAELSDTQYF	TGTGCCAGTAGTTGGGCGGAGCTCTCAGATACGCAGTATTTT
TRBD2	TRBV14	-	TRBJ2-5	CASSQDLGLAGAETQYF	TGTGCCAGCAGCCAAGACCTGGGCCTAGCGGGGGCGGAGACCCAGTACTTC
-	TRBV7-9	-	TRBJ2-1	CASNRFRSGQSSYNEQFF	TGTGCCAGCAACCGCTTCCGGTCGGGGCAGTCCTCCTACAATGAGCAGTTCTTC
TRBD1	TRBV7-9	-	TRBJ1-6	CASSPTGIGSPLHF	TGTGCCAGCAGCCCGACAGGGATAGGGTCACCCCTCCACTTT
TRBD1	TRBV7-2	-	TRBJ2-1	CASGPGGFNNEQFF	TGTGCCAGCGGTCCAGGGGGCTTCAACAATGAGCAGTTCTTC
-	TRBV7-2	-	TRBJ1-4	CASSLLGRQATNEKLFF	TGTGCCAGCAGCCTCTTAGGGCGACAGGCAACTAATGAAAAACTGTTTTTT
-	TRBV3-1/TRBV3-2	-	TRBJ2-2	CASSQDKGFGRPGELFF	TGTGCCAGCAGCCAAGATAAAGGCTTCGGGCGGCCCGGGGAGCTGTTTTTT